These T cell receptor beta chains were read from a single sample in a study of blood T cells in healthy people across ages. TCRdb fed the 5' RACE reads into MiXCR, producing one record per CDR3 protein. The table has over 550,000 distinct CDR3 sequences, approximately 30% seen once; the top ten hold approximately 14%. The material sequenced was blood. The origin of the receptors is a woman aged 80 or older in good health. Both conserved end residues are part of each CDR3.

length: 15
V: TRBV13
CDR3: CASSRLQGNEETQYF

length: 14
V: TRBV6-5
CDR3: CASSNMGLTYGYTF

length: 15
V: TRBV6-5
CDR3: CASRRGDWRDTEAFF

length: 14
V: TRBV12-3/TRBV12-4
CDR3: CASSLGIRADTQYF

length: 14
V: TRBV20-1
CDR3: CSASMTRNNYGYTF

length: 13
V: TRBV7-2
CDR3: CASRWGRANEQFF

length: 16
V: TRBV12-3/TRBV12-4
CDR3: CASSTGERGGQYEQYF

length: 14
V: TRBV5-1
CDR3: CASSRVSSGYGYTF

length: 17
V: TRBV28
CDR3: CASGSPRGGSSYNEQFF

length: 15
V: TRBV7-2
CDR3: CASSSNFFGTDGYTF

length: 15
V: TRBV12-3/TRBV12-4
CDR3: CASSLQGDGNQPQHF